These T cell receptor beta chains were read from a single sample in a study of read filtering for tumor transcriptome and immune sequencing. TCRdb fed the reads into MiXCR, producing one record per CDR3 protein. Of 100,000 to 150,000 distinct CDR3 sequences listed, roughly 13% are singletons. The sample comprised a population of CD138-negative cells sorted from bone marrow. These receptors originate from a donor aged 40 or over with multiple myeloma. CDR3s include the opening cysteine and the closing phenylalanine or tryptophan. D genes are given only for firm matches. The size entry is marked missing in some rows and otherwise reads once, few, many or a size class.

d_call	clone_size	v_call	cdr3_length	j_call	cdr3_nt	cdr3_aa
TRBD1	few	TRBV6-6	16	TRBJ2-7	TGTGCCAGCAGCTCTACTGCGACAGGGAGCTCCTACGGGCAGTACTTC	CASSSTATGSSYGQYF
TRBD1	-	TRBV7-8	15	TRBJ2-1	TGTGCCAGCAGCCCCGACAGGGGACCGTACAATGAGCAGTTCTTC	CASSPDRGPYNEQFF
-	many	TRBV7-6	18	TRBJ2-3	TGTGCCAGCAGCTTAGACAGGGACTCGCCCCGAATGCAGGGTACGCAGTATTTT	CASSLDRDSPRMQGTQYF
TRBD2	-	TRBV20-1	16	TRBJ2-5	TGCAGTGCTAGGCCTCCACTAGCGGGAGCGCGAGAGACCCAGTACTTC	CSARPPLAGARETQYF
TRBD2	-	TRBV7-2	17	TRBJ2-1	TGTGCCAGCAGCTTAGTCGGAAGCGGGAGTAGGGGCAATGAGCAGTTCTTC	CASSLVGSGSRGNEQFF
-	many	TRBV5-1	15	TRBJ1-5	TGCGCCAGCAGCTTGGCCGGGTATAGCAATCAGCCCCAGCATTTT	CASSLAGYSNQPQHF
TRBD2	many	TRBV4-1	18	TRBJ2-1	TGCGCCAGCAGCCAGACACCTCCTTCTAGCGGGGGTTGGAATGAGCAGTTCTTC	CASSQTPPSSGGWNEQFF
-	many	TRBV2	16	TRBJ2-1	TGTGCCAGCAGTGAAGCGCCATCGGGACTCTACAATGAGCAGTTCTTC	CASSEAPSGLYNEQFF
TRBD1	few	TRBV12-3/TRBV12-4	14	TRBJ1-2	TGTGCCAGCAATGCCCGACAGGGGCACTATGGCTACACCTTC	CASNARQGHYGYTF
-	many	TRBV7-9	13	TRBJ2-7	TGTGCCAGCAGCTTAGATCCATCCTACGAGCAGTACTTC	CASSLDPSYEQYF
TRBD1	many	TRBV5-1	12	TRBJ2-7	TGCGCCAGCGGACAGGCTTCCTACGAGCAGTACTTC	CASGQASYEQYF
-	many	TRBV18	13	TRBJ1-1	TGTGCCAGCTCACCACCTCCGGGCACTGAAGCTTTCTTT	CASSPPPGTEAFF
-	many	TRBV2	13	TRBJ2-7	TGTGCCAGCCTCCGGGACATTGCCTACGAGCAGTACTTC	CASLRDIAYEQYF
TRBD1	-	TRBV19	15	TRBJ1-5	TGTGCCAGTAGTCCGGGGACAGGGTCTGGTCAGCCCCAGCATTTT	CASSPGTGSGQPQHF
-	many	TRBV29-1	9	TRBJ1-1	TGCAGCGTTGGGGCAGCAGCTTTCTTT	CSVGAAAFF
TRBD2	many	TRBV12-3/TRBV12-4	14	TRBJ2-1	TGTGCCAGCAGCACGGGACTAGCGGGACGCCCCCAGTTCTTC	CASSTGLAGRPQFF
TRBD2	-	TRBV30	11	TRBJ2-4	TGTGCCTGGAACCACGAACTAGCGGTGTACTTC	CAWNHELAVYF
TRBD1	many	TRBV5-1	14	TRBJ1-1	TGCGCCAGCAGCTTGGTCGGGACAGGCACTGAAGCTTTCTTT	CASSLVGTGTEAFF
-	many	TRBV5-1	15	TRBJ1-4	TGCGCCAGCACATCCGACGGGGGTAGGAATGAAAAACTGTTTTTT	CASTSDGGRNEKLFF
-	many	TRBV20-1	15	TRBJ2-1	TGCAGTGCTATCGCCGGGACATCCTCCTACAATGAGCAGTTCTTC	CSAIAGTSSYNEQFF
-	many	TRBV20-1	12	TRBJ2-1	TGCAGTGCTACCCCCGCTGGTGATGAGCAGTTCTTC	CSATPAGDEQFF
TRBD2	few	TRBV19	15	TRBJ2-1	TGTGCCAGTAGTGTGGGGCAGCGGGGGTTCGATGAGCAGTTCTTC	CASSVGQRGFDEQFF
-	many	TRBV12-3/TRBV12-4	13	TRBJ1-4	TGTGCCAGCAGCATTGACGGAAATGAAAAACTGTTTTTT	CASSIDGNEKLFF
-	many	TRBV3-1	14	TRBJ1-5	TGTGCCAGCAGCCTAGAATATAGCAATCAGCCCCAGCATTTT	CASSLEYSNQPQHF
TRBD1	many	TRBV5-6	17	TRBJ1-6	TGTGCCAGCAGCGGGCCAGGGGGCGCGTCCTATAATTCACCCCTCCACTTT	CASSGPGGASYNSPLHF
-	few	TRBV18	12	TRBJ2-1	TGTGTCAGCTCACCACGGACTGGAGAGCAGTTCTTC	CVSSPRTGEQFF
-	-	TRBV6-1	15	TRBJ1-1	TGTGCCAGCAGTGAAGAGGGGACCCGGCTTTTTGAAGCTTTCTTT	CASSEEGTRLFEAFF
TRBD1	-	TRBV5-1	15	TRBJ1-1	TGCGCCAGCAGCCCACGGGGACAGCCGAACACTGAAGCTTTCTTT	CASSPRGQPNTEAFF
-	few	TRBV9	15	TRBJ2-2	TGTGCCAGCAGCCCCCGGACAGACAACACCGGGGAGCTGTTTTTT	CASSPRTDNTGELFF
TRBD2	many	TRBV20-1	15	TRBJ2-3	TGCAGTGCCACGCGACTAGCGGGTGTTACAGATACGCAGTATTTT	CSATRLAGVTDTQYF
TRBD1	many	TRBV2	15	TRBJ2-3	TGTGCCAGCAACCACAGGGGGCCCGGCACAGATACGCAGTATTTT	CASNHRGPGTDTQYF
TRBD1	few	TRBV6-6	14	TRBJ1-1	TGTGCCAGCTTTTTGGACAGGGCGAACACTGAAGCTTTCTTT	CASFLDRANTEAFF
TRBD1	many	TRBV27	14	TRBJ1-5	TGTGCCAGCAGTCCCGGGACAGAACATCAGCCCCAGCATTTT	CASSPGTEHQPQHF
-	many	TRBV24-1	12	TRBJ2-1	TGTGCCACCAGTGAGTCAGAAAATGAGCAGTTCTTC	CATSESENEQFF
TRBD1	many	TRBV5-1	14	TRBJ2-7	TGCGCCAGCAGCTCAATCGACAGGGGGGATGAGCAGTACTTC	CASSSIDRGDEQYF
-	many	TRBV30	12	TRBJ2-7	TGTGCCTGGAACCAACAGGGAGGCGAGCAGTACTTC	CAWNQQGGEQYF
-	many	TRBV20-1	13	TRBJ1-1	TGCAGTGCTGTAAAAACAGGTTACACTGAAGCTTTCTTT	CSAVKTGYTEAFF